This T cell receptor beta chain came from a study of somatic mutations in cytotoxic T cells in rheumatoid arthritis. CDR1 is SEHNR and CDR2 is FQNEAQ in the germline V gene (reference sequence). V was pared by 5 bases and J by 3 bases, with 15 bases between. The CDR3 spans 15 residues. Profiled with immunoSEQ multiplex PCR; TCRdb holds only in-frame clones, not every one. Of 15,000 or so clones listed, 70% to 85% were seen once; the top ten hold around 11%. Sequencing was done on a sample of CD8+ T cells sorted from blood. This clonotype was obtained from an adult with rheumatoid arthritis. This rearrangement joins TRBV7-9 to TRBJ2-3, with D possibly TRBD2 on 5 matching bases. CDR3 nucleotide sequence: TGTGCCAGCAGCCCAAGGACTCTTAAGACAGATACGCAGTATTTT. Its protein product is CASSPRTLKTDTQYF. Full variable domain (missing parts from reference TRBV7-9 and TRBJ2-3): DTGVSQNPRHKITKRGQNVTFRCDPISEHNRLYWYRQTLGQGPEFLTYFQNEAQLEKSRLLSDRFSAERPKGSFSTLEIQRTEQGDSAMYLCASSPRTLKTDTQYFGPGTRLTVL.